Here is one TCR beta chain with its context. Antigen: not known. Produced via immunoSEQ multiplex PCR; TCRdb's table is partial and in-frame only. The table includes 100,000 to 150,000 clones, 89% detected once. This sample is drawn from a study of T cells in localized non-small cell lung cancer. General study results and limits: Peak T cell clonality was found in uninvolved adjacent lung, exceeding tumor. Turning up in adjacent lung were a median roughly 50 of the top 100 tumor clones. There was an association of higher blood T cell density with longer overall survival.

This TCR derives from a female donor older than 55 with stage I lung adenocarcinoma. Material: peripheral blood, obtained before any cancer treatment.

CDR3 amino acids: CASSSGLAGVTDTQYF. Here the CDR3 DNA reads TGTGCCAGCAGCTCGGGACTAGCGGGAGTCACAGATACGCAGTATTTT. The rearrangement links TRBV11-3 to TRBJ2-3, with 14 bases identical to TRBD2. The V and J ends lost 4 bases and 2 bases, in that order; junction bases with no gene match: 2. This CDR3 region has 16 residues. Germline CDR1 reads SGHNT; CDR2 reads YENEEA.